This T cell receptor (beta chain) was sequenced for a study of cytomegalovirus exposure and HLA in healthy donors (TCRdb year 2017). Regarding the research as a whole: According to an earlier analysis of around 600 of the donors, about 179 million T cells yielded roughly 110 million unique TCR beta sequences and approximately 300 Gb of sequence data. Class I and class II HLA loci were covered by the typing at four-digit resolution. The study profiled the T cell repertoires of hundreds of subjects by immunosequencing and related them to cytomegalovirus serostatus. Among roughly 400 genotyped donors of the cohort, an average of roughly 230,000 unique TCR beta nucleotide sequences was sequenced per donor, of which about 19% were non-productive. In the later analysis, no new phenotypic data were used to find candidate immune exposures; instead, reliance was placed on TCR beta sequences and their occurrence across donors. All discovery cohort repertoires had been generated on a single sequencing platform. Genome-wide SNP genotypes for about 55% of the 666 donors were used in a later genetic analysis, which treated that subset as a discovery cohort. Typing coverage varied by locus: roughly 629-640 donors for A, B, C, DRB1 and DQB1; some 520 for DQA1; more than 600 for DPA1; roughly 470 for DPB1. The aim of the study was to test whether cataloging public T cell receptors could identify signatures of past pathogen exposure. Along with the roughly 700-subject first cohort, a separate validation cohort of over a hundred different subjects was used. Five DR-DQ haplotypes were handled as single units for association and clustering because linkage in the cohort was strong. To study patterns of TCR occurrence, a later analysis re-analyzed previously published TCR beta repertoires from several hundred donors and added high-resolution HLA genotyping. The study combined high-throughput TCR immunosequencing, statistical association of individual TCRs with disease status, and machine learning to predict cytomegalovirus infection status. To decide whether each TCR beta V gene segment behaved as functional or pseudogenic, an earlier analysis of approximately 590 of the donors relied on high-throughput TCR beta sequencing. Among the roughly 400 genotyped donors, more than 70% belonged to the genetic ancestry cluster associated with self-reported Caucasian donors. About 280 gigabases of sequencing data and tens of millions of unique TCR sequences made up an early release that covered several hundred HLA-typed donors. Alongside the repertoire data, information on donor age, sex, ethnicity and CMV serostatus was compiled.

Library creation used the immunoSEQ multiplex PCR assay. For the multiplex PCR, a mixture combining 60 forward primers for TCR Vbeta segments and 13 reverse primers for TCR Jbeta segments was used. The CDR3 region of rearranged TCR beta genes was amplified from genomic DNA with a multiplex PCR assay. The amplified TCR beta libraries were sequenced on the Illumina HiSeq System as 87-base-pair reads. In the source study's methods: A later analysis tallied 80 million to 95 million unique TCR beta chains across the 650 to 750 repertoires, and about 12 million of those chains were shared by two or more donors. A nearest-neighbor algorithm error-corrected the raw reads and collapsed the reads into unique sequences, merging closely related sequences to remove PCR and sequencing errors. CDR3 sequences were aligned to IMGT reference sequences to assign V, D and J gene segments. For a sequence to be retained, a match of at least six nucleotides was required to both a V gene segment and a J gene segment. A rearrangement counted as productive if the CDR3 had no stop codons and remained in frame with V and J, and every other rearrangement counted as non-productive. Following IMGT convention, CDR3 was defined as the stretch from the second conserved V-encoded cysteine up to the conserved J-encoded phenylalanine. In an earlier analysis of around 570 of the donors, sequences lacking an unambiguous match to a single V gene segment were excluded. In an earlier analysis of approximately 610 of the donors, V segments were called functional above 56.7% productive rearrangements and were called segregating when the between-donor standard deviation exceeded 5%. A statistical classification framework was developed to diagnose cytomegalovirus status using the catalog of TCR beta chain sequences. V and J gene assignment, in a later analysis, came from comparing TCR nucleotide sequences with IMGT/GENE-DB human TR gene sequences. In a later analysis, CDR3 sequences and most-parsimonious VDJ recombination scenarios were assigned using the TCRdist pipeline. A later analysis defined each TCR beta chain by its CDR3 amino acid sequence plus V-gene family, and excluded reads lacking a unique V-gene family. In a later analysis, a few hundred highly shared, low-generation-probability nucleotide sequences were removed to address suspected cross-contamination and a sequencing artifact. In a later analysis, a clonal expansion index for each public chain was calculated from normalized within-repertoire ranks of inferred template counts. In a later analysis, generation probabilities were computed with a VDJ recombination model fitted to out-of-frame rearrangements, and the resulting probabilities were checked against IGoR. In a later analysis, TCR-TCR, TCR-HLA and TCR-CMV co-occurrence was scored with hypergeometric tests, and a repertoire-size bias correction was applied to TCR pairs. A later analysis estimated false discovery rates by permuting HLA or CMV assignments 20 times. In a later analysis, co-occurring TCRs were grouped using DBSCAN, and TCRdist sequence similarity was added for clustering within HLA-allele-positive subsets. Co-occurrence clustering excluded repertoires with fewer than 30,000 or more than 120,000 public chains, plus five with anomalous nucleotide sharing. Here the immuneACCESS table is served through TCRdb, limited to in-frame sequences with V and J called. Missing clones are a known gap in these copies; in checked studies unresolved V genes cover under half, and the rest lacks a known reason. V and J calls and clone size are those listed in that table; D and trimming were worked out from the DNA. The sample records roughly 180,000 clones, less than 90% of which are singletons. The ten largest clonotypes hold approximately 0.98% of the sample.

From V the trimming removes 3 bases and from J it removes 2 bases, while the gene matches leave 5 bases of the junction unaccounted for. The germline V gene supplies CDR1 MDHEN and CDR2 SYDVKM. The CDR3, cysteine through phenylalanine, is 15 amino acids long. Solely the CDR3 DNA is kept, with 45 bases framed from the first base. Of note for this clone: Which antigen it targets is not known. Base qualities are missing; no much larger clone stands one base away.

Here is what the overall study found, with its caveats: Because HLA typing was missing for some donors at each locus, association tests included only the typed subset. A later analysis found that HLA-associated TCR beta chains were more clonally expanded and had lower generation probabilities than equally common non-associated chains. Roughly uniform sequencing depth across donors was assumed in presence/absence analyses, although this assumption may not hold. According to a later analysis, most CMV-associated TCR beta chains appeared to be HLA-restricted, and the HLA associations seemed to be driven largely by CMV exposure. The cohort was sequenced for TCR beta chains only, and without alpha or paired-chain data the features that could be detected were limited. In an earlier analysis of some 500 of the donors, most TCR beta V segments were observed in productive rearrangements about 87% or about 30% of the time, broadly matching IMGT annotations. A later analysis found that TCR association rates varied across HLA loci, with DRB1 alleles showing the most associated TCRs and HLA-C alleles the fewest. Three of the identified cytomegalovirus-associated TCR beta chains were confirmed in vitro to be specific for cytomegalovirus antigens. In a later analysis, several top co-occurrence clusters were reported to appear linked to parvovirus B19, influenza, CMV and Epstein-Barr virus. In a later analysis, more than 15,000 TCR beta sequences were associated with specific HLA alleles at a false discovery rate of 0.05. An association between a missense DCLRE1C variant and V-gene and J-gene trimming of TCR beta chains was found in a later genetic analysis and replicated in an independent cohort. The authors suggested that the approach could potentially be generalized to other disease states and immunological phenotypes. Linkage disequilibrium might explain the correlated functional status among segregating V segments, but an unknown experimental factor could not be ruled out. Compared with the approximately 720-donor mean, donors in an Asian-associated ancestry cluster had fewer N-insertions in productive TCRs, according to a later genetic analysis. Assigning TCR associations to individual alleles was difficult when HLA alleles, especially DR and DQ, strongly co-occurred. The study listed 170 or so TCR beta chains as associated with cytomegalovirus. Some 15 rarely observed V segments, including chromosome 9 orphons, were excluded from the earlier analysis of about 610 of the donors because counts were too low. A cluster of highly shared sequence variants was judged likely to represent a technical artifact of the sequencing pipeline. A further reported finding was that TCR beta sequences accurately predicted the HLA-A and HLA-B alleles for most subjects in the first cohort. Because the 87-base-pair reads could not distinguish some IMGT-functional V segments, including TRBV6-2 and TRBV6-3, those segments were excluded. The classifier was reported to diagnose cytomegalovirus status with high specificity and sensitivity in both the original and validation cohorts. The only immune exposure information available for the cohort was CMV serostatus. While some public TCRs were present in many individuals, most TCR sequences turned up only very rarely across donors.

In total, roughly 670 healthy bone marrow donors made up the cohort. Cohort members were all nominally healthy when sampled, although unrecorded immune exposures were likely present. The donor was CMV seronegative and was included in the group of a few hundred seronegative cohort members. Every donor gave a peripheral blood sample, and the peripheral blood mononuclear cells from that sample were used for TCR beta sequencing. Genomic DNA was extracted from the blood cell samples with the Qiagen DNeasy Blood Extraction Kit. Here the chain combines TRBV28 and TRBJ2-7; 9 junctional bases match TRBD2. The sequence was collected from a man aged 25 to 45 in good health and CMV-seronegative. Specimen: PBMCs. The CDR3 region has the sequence CASSFELAGTYEQYF. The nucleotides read TGTGCCAGCAGTTTCGAGCTAGCGGGAACCTACGAGCAGTACTTC.